This paragraph covers one TCR beta chain sequence. This clone was found once. Its antigen is still unknown. Base qualities are not recorded, but no much larger clone differs from it by a single base. The entry originates in a study of shared clonotypes between healthy human individuals (dated by TCRdb to between 2020 and 2021). Concerning the study at large: The cohort comprised a couple of women and a few men aged 18 to 49 years. For each donor, CD4 naive and CD4 memory were each run on three plates, CD8 naive on two plates, and CD8 memory on one plate. To estimate repertoire size and how much clonotype sharing occurs between individuals, the study deeply sequenced the blood TCR repertoires of roughly 5 healthy adults. To increase sequencing depth and limit assay-specific biases, TCR repertoire library preparation and sequencing were carried out by different laboratories using diverse techniques. Leukapheresis yielded between about 0.9 and 8.9 billion PBMCs per donor.

The donors were healthy, HIV-negative adults who had no recently reported acute infections or vaccinations. Only Caucasian adults living in Nashville, Tennessee, USA were represented among the donors. CD4+ T cells were enriched through magnetic negative selection, after which naive cells were positively selected on CD45RA and the remaining negative fraction served as the memory subset. Blood was collected by leukapheresis, and PBMCs were isolated by Ficoll-Histopaque density gradient centrifugation and then cryopreserved in liquid nitrogen vapor phase. Purity and quantity of every magnetically sorted T cell population were checked by analytical flow cytometry. Each sorted fraction had its genomic DNA isolated and then quantified by UV absorbance on a Nanodrop 2000c. TCR CDR3 regions were amplified from genomic DNA by multiplex PCR using the deep immunoSEQ assay. Extracted genomic DNA from each cell subset was spread evenly across all wells of several immunoSEQ 96-well plates, with each plate serving as a replicate. For sorted subsets, approximately 210 ng genomic DNA, equal to 25,000 to 35,000 T cell genomes, was loaded into each replicate PCR. Purified libraries were measured with a Qubit 3.0 fluorometer, size-checked on a Bioanalyzer 2100, and measured again with the KAPA Library Quantification kit. A separate single-read 150-cycle Illumina NextSeq 550 flow cell was used to sequence each immunoSEQ 96-well plate. From the authors' description of their analysis: Because the immunoSEQ output held only junctional sequences and lacked quality scores, the filtering could not match the filtering applied to full-length reads. To assign V/J genes and CDR3, sequences were annotated against IMGT germline references using PyIR, a Python wrapper for IgBLAST v1.9. Reads were filtered out if the reads had weak V/J assignments (E-value above 1e-6), no CDR3, stop codons, out-of-frame junctions, or ambiguous translated residues. V3J clonotypes were defined as sequences sharing an identical inferred V gene, J gene, and CDR3 amino acid sequence. Percentage overlap between repertoires was computed as shared unique clonotypes divided by the size of the smaller repertoire. Richness of each repertoire was evaluated using RTK rarefaction, the Chao1 estimator, and Recon v2.1 estimates of unobserved clonotypes. Generation probabilities for all TCRbeta clonotypes obtained by the gDNA method from four donors were computed using OLGA. Held by TCRdb, this immuneACCESS table contains in-frame sequences only and omits some clones. Under half of the omission traces to an unresolved V gene where checked; the cause of the rest is unknown. From that table come the V and J calls and clone size; the DNA was used to work out D and trimming. The sample table contains 2 million to 2.5 million clones; only one count was recorded for 85% to 95% of them. The ten top clones hold approximately 0.39% of the sample.

Relative to germline, V is 7 bases shorter and J is 3 bases shorter, with 9 bases between their ends. CDR1 LNHDA and CDR2 SQIVND are derived from the germline V gene (reference sequence). The cysteine opens and the phenylalanine closes a CDR3 of 13 amino acids. Only the CDR3 DNA is retained, 39 bases long and in frame from the first base. General study outcomes and caveats: Incomplete sequencing was indicated by rarefaction of sorted-subset datasets, despite the large sequencing depth. About 5% of naive CD4, 3.5% of naive CD8, about 2.4% of memory CD4, and around 0.4% of memory CD8 clonotypes were shared across several donors. Based on pairwise subsampling, the degree of clonotype sharing among donors was expected to be affected by sequencing depth. Naive subsets generally had larger estimated clonotype richness than memory subsets did. Clonotypes shared by all four sorted-subset donors showed higher generation probabilities than non-shared clonotypes. The genetic and exposure-history diversity represented was limited by the small number of donors. Sampling was restricted to blood, and TCR repertoires in tissues likely differ from the TCR repertoires found in blood.

The clonotype originates from a man between 18 and 35 years old in good health. Some clones in this sample may be carry-over from other donors' samples. The sequence joins TRBV19 to TRBJ2-2; the D gene assignment is ambiguous. Specimen: naive CD4+ T cells from PBMCs. The cell subset or site label on this specimen signifies: CD45RA+ positively selected. The DNA reads as follows: TGTGCCAGTACCGGGTCCTACACCGGGGAGCTGTTTTTT. Translated, it gives CASTGSYTGELFF.